Below, 19 T cell receptor beta chains from the same sample are listed, as sequenced in a study of blood T cell repertoires in COVID-19. The protocol was immunoSEQ multiplex PCR, while the TCRdb copy is restricted to in-frame clones and leaves out a portion. The sample consists of fewer than 300,000 clones, roughly 84% of them appearing once. Material: peripheral blood. The receptors were sampled from a human donor with COVID-19, enrolled during active disease. The donor label of this sample is uncertain.

The chain has TRBV28 and TRBJ1-5; TRBD1 is a possible D gene (6 bases). Germline V gives CDR1 MDHEN, CDR2 SYDVKM. The CDR3 is 14 residues long. V was clipped by 7 bases and J by 5 bases, with 15 bases between them. Here the CDR3 reads CASTPTGSYQPQHF. The DNA for the CDR3 is TGTGCCAGCACACCCACAGGGTCGTATCAGCCCCAGCATTTT. Supplemented by reference TRBV28 and TRBJ1-5, the full variable domain reads DVKVTQSSRYLVKRTGEKVFLECVQDMDHENMFWYRQDPGLGLRLIYFSYDVKMKEKGDIPEGYSVSREKKERFSLILESASTNQTSMYLCASTPTGSYQPQHFGDGTRLSIL.

This chain uses TRBV7-2 with TRBJ1-1; D unclear. Trimming cost V 2 bases and J 1 base, with 11 bases left between them. In germline, CDR1 is SGHTA, CDR2 FQGNSA. CDR3 length equals 15 residues. The CDR3 bases are TGTGCCAGCAGCTTATACGGTCCAGGGAACACTGAAGCTTTCTTT. Translating gives CASSLYGPGNTEAFF.

The V and J genes are TRBV28 and TRBJ1-5; a possible D gene is TRBD1 (6 bases). Trimming took off 6 bases at V and 6 bases at J, with 27 bases between the two ends. This CDR3 is built from 18 residues. Germline V gives CDR1 MDHEN, CDR2 SYDVKM. The CDR3, as DNA: TGTGCCAGCAGATCCAGGGGAGGGGTGCCGAGGGGCACTCAGCCCCAGCATTTT. Translation gives CASRSRGGVPRGTQPQHF.

This chain uses TRBV5-1 with TRBJ2-3, with 9 bases fitting TRBD1. With 5 bases clipped from V and 6 bases from J, the junction kept 10 bases outside the gene matches. In germline, CDR1 is SGHRS, CDR2 YFSETQ. CDR3 size: 15 residues. CDR3 nucleotide sequence: TGCGCCAGCAGTTTGACCGGACAGGGGATTGATACGCAGTATTTT. This translates into CASSLTGQGIDTQYF.

This chain uses TRBV28 with TRBJ2-5, with 8 bases matching TRBD2. The CDR3 runs to 16 residues. The trim removed 6 bases at V and 5 bases at J, leaving 14 bases unmatched. Germline CDR1 MDHEN, CDR2 SYDVKM. CDR3 region: CASSLTPLAGKETQYF. For the CDR3, the DNA is TGTGCCAGCAGCCTCACCCCTTTAGCGGGAAAGGAGACCCAGTACTTC. Full variable domain (outside the CDR3, taken from reference TRBV28 and TRBJ2-5): DVKVTQSSRYLVKRTGEKVFLECVQDMDHENMFWYRQDPGLGLRLIYFSYDVKMKEKGDIPEGYSVSREKKERFSLILESASTNQTSMYLCASSLTPLAGKETQYFGPGTRLLVL.

The rearrangement joins TRBV15 to TRBJ2-3, with 12 bases that match TRBD2. The CDR3 contains 18 residues. V shed 1 base, J shed 4 bases, and the junction held 9 bases outside the gene matches. The germline V gene has CDR1 LNHNV and CDR2 YYDKDF (reference sequence). This chain's CDR3 is CATSRGLAGGLGADTQYF. The CDR3 bases are TGTGCCACCAGCAGAGGCCTAGCGGGAGGGTTGGGGGCAGATACGCAGTATTTT.

The chain uses TRBV30 and TRBJ2-7; D unresolved. Germline lookup yields CDR1 GTSNPN and CDR2 SVGIG (reference sequence). The CDR3 is 12 amino acids. With 0 bases removed from V and 3 bases from J, the gap between germline ends came to 6 bases. DNA for the CDR3: TGTGCCTGGAGTGTGAGCCACTACGAGCAGTACTTC. This translates into CAWSVSHYEQYF.

The gene calls are TRBV2 and TRBJ1-5; 10 nucleotides line up with TRBD1. The V gene end was trimmed by 6 bases and the J gene end by 7 bases; junction bases not matched to a gene: 9. The CDR3 is 15 amino acids. CDR1 and CDR2 (germline): SNHLY, FYNNEI. CDR3 sequence (DNA): TGTGCCAGCAGAGAGACAGGGGGCTTGGGACAGCCCCAGCATTTT. Translation gives CASRETGGLGQPQHF.

This sequence joins TRBV9 and TRBJ2-1, with 9 positions matching TRBD2. Per germline, CDR1 SGDLS and CDR2 YYNGEE. V lost 2 bases, J lost 4 bases, and 1 base stayed unmatched. CDR3 length: 14 amino acids. The CDR3, as DNA: TGTGCCAGCAGCGTTCTAGCGGGATACAATGAGCAGTTCTTC. The encoded protein is CASSVLAGYNEQFF. Based on the CDR3 plus reference TRBV9 and TRBJ2-1, the full variable domain is DSGVTQTPKHLITATGQRVTLRCSPRSGDLSVYWYQQSLDQGLQFLIQYYNGEERAKGNILERFSAQQFPDLHSELNLSSLELGDSALYFCASSVLAGYNEQFFGPGTRLTVL.

The rearrangement uses TRBV7-2 and TRBJ1-3; 10 positions agree with TRBD1. Trimming cost V 5 bases and J 4 bases; bases outside gene matches: 5. CDR3 length equals 15 residues. Germline V CDR1 and CDR2: SGHTA, FQGNSA. CDR3 nucleotides: TGTGCCAGCAGCCCACGGACAGGGGGGGGAAACACCATATATTTT. Amino acids: CASSPRTGGGNTIYF.

As for this clone: The sample contains more than one DNA sequence encoding this CDR3. CDR3 amino acids: CASSLTREDTQYF. Here the CDR3 DNA reads TGTGCCAGCAGCTTAACCCGCGAGGATACGCAGTATTTT. The chain couples TRBV7-3 to TRBJ2-3; D unresolved. V was cut by 0 bases and J by 6 bases, with 7 bases left in between. Per germline, CDR1 SGHTA and CDR2 FQGTGA. The CDR3 has 13 amino acids.

V gene TRBV6-5 combines with J gene TRBJ1-2; maybe TRBD1 (6 bases). CDR1 is MNHEY, CDR2 SVGAGI, per germline. Trimming removed 5 bases at V and 4 bases at J, with 17 bases between. This CDR3 has 15 amino acids. The chain's CDR3 is CASSTLTQGVYGYTF. The CDR3 nucleotides are TGTGCCAGCAGTACTCTAACACAGGGAGTCTATGGCTACACCTTC.

This clone was counted a few times. The V and J genes are TRBV27 and TRBJ1-1, with TRBD1 matching 10 bases. This CDR3 is 14 amino acids long. Germline values: CDR1 MNHEY, CDR2 SMNVEV (reference sequence). V shed 9 bases and J 8 bases; nucleotides not matched to a gene: 12. For the CDR3, the DNA is TGTGCCAGTAGGTCTATTCCGGGACAGGGGGAAGCTTTCTTT. Translation gives CASRSIPGQGEAFF.

The CDR3 nucleotides are TGCGCCAGCAGCCAAGACAGGGTAACGAACACTGAAGCTTTCTTT. Protein product: CASSQDRVTNTEAFF. V and J are TRBV4-3 and TRBJ1-1; weak D call: TRBD1 (5 bases). The V gene's germline CDR1 is LGHNA and CDR2 YSLEER. The CDR3 extends over 15 amino acids. The ends were cut back, 0 bases at V and 1 base at J, with 9 bases in the middle.

The rearrangement links TRBV25-1 to TRBJ1-1, with D tentatively TRBD1 (5 bases). This CDR3 spans 14 amino acids. Per germline, CDR1 MGHDK and CDR2 SYGVNS. Trimming took off 3 bases at V and 4 bases at J, with 12 bases between the two ends. CDR3 nucleotide sequence: TGTGCCAGCAGTGACAGGGTCGTCGGCACTGAAGCTTTCTTT. It specifies CASSDRVVGTEAFF. Based on the CDR3 plus reference TRBV25-1 and TRBJ1-1, the full variable domain is EADIYQTPRYLVIGTGKKITLECSQTMGHDKMYWYQQDPGMELHLIHYSYGVNSTEKGDLSSESTVSRIRTEHFPLTLESARPSHTSQYLCASSDRVVGTEAFFGQGTRLTVV.

In this sample, this clone turned up many times. The chain couples TRBV28 to TRBJ1-1; the match to TRBD1 covers 7 bases. Germline assignment: CDR1 MDHEN and CDR2 SYDVKM. The V segment lost 5 bases and the J segment 6 bases; nucleotides outside the gene matches: 12. This CDR3 is 15 amino acids long. This CDR3 is CASSLSTGMGAEAFF. The CDR3 bases are TGTGCCAGCAGTCTCTCGACAGGGATGGGGGCTGAAGCTTTCTTT.

The chain couples TRBV19 to TRBJ1-4; no reliable D call. The V and J ends lost 7 bases and 0 bases respectively, with 9 bases between them. The CDR3 extends over 14 amino acids. Germline assignment: CDR1 LNHDA and CDR2 SQIVND (reference sequence). The CDR3: CASKSSATNEKLFF. In DNA, the CDR3 is TGTGCCAGTAAATCCTCAGCAACTAATGAAAAACTGTTTTTT.

The J gene is TRBJ2-2, the V gene TRBV27; a possible D gene is TRBD2 (7 bases). CDR3 length: 16 residues. The germline CDR1 and CDR2 sequences are MNHEY and SMNVEV (reference sequence). The ends were cut back, 7 bases at V and 0 bases at J, with 15 bases in the middle. CDR3 sequence (DNA): TGTGCCAGCAAACTAGGGGGGGGCGCGAACACCGGGGAGCTGTTTTTT. This sequence encodes CASKLGGGANTGELFF.

The V and J genes are TRBV27 and TRBJ1-1; D is ambiguous. The germline V gene has CDR1 MNHEY and CDR2 SMNVEV (reference sequence). The CDR3 extends over 18 amino acids. V was cut by 9 bases and J by 4 bases, with 30 bases left in between. This CDR3 is CARPLPLSSRRIATEAFF. As DNA, the CDR3 is TGTGCCAGGCCCTTGCCACTTTCTTCGAGGCGGATAGCCACTGAAGCTTTCTTT.